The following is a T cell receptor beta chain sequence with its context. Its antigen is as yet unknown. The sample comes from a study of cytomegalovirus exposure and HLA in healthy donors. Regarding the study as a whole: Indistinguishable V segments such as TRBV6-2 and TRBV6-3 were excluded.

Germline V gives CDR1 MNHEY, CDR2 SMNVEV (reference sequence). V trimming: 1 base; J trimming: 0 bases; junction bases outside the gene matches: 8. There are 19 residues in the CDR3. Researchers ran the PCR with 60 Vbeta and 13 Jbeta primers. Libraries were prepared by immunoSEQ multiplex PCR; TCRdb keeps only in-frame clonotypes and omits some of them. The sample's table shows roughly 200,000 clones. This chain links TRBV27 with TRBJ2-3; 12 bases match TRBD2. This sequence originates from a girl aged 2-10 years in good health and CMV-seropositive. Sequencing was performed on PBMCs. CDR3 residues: CASSLFLASGRGSTDTQYF. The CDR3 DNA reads TGTGCCAGCAGTTTATTCCTGGCTAGCGGGAGGGGAAGCACAGATACGCAGTATTTT.